Listed below are T cell receptor beta chains from one sample, sequenced in a study of sequential checkpoint blockade in melanoma. Sequencing was performed with immunoSEQ multiplex PCR; in TCRdb, only in-frame clones are kept and a portion is missing. The data hold more than 9,500 clones, with 70% to 85% observed a single time. This material consisted of CD8+ T cells sorted from blood (inferred from file names), taken from a patient given nivolumab and ipilimumab in sequence. All receptors derive from a human donor with melanoma. The CDR3 runs from the conserved cysteine through the conserved F or W. A D gene is named only where the DNA matches it firmly. Not all rows give a size; the values are once, few, many and, for expanded clones, a class.

.	.	14	TRBV27	TRBJ2-5	CASSLRGFQETQYF	TGTGCCAGCAGTTTAAGGGGGTTCCAAGAGACCCAGTACTTC
TRBD2	.	18	TRBV28	TRBJ2-1	CASSLLVQRGPSGNEQFF	TGTGCCAGCAGTTTATTGGTCCAGCGGGGGCCCTCGGGGAATGAGCAGTTCTTC
TRBD1	few	13	TRBV29-1	TRBJ1-2	CSVTGDVGYGYTF	TGCAGCGTTACAGGGGATGTAGGCTATGGCTACACCTTC
.	.	15	TRBV29-1	TRBJ2-7	CSVEKGSGVPYEQYF	TGCAGCGTTGAAAAAGGCAGCGGAGTCCCCTACGAGCAGTACTTC
TRBD1	.	15	TRBV7-2	TRBJ2-5	CASSLAGGEEETQYF	TGTGCCAGCAGCTTAGCAGGGGGCGAGGAAGAGACCCAGTACTTC
.	once	15	TRBV4-2	TRBJ2-7	CASTEERGSSYEQYF	TGTGCCAGCACCGAGGAACGGGGGAGCTCCTACGAGCAGTACTTC
.	once	13	TRBV27	TRBJ2-7	CASSKTSIYEQYF	TGTGCCAGCAGTAAGACTAGTATCTACGAGCAGTACTTC
TRBD2	.	17	TRBV5-1	TRBJ2-3	CASSLGLAGGATDTQYF	TGCGCCAGCAGCTTGGGGTTAGCGGGGGGGGCCACAGATACGCAGTATTTT
TRBD2	.	15	TRBV6-4	TRBJ2-3	CASSATSGGADTQYF	TGTGCCAGCAGTGCGACTAGCGGGGGCGCAGATACGCAGTATTTT
TRBD2	once	17	TRBV27	TRBJ2-2	CASRWGGGPINTGELFF	TGTGCCAGCAGGTGGGGGGGAGGGCCTATTAACACCGGGGAGCTGTTTTTT
.	few	13	TRBV6-5	TRBJ1-3	CASGRSGANTIYF	TGTGCCAGCGGAAGATCCGGAGCAAACACCATATATTTT